This TCR beta chain stems from a study of chemoradiotherapy in HPV16-positive cancers. Study details: Candidate HPV-specific T-cell clones and common TCR motifs came from functional assays in a couple of HPV16-positive patients.

Of note for this clone: Its antigen is still unknown.

Assay: immunoSEQ multiplex PCR; the TCRdb copy retains only in-frame clones and omits some. The table has 25,000 to 35,000 clones, around 86% seen once; the top ten hold under 2.5%. Findings and limits, study-wide: During treatment, candidate HPV-specific clones and E7-related motifs expanded in tumor. Functional assays defining HPV-specific T cells used only two HPV16-positive patients.

Trimming removed 3 bases at V and 0 bases at J, with 9 bases between. Germline CDR1 and CDR2: LNHDA and SQIVND (reference sequence). This CDR3 has 14 amino acids. The receptor was isolated from a human donor with HPV-associated anogenital cancer. Specimen: blood, collected from a patient who underwent chemoradiotherapy. V gene TRBV19 combines with J gene TRBJ2-7, with D uncertain. CDR3 nucleotide sequence: TGTGCCAGTAGTATTTTTGTGAACTCCTACGAGCAGTACTTC. Encoded protein: CASSIFVNSYEQYF.